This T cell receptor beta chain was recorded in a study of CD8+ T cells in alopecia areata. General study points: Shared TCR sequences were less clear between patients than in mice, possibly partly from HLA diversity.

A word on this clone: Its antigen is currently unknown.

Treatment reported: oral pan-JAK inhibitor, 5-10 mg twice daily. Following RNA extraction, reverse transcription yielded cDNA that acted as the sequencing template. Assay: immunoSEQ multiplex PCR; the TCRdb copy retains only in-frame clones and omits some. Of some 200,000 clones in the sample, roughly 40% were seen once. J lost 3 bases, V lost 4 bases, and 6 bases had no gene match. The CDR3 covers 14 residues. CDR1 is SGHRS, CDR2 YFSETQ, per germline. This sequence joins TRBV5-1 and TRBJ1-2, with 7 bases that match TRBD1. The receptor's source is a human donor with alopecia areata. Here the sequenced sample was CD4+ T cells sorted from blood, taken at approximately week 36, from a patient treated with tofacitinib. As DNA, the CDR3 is TGCGCCAGCAGCCCCCTGCAGGGGGACTATGGCTACACCTTC. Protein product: CASSPLQGDYGYTF. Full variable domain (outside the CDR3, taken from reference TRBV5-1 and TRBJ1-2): KAGVTQTPRYLIKTRGQQVTLSCSPISGHRSVSWYQQTPGQGLQFLFEYFSETQRNKGNFPGRFSGRQFSNSRSEMNVSTLELGDSALYLCASSPLQGDYGYTFGSGTRLTVV.